The sequence of this T cell receptor (beta chain) was determined in a study of early stage breast cancer tumors. Study at large: ER+/PR+/HER2- status applied to about 70% of the 16 invasive breast tumors. Study results and caveats: Blood repertoires resembled normal breast more than tumor.

The germline CDR1 and CDR2 sequences are WNHNN and SYGVQD (reference sequence). CDR3 length: 15 residues. The V end was cut by 4 bases, the J end by 2 bases, with 15 bases between. This clone was observed once. Its target is not known. Each sample had two DNA replicates, 0.5 to 0.65 ug blood or 1.5 ug tissue. Produced via immunoSEQ multiplex PCR; TCRdb's table is partial and in-frame only. Of around 48,000 clones listed, 80% to 95% are singletons. Sequencing used blood. The receptor's source is a person aged 65 to 85 with breast cancer. The rearrangement links TRBV10-1 to TRBJ2-7, with D perhaps TRBD1 (6 bases). In nucleotides, the CDR3 is TGCGCCAGCAGTGTTGGATCAGGGGCACCCTACGAGCAGTACTTC. Translating it yields CASSVGSGAPYEQYF.